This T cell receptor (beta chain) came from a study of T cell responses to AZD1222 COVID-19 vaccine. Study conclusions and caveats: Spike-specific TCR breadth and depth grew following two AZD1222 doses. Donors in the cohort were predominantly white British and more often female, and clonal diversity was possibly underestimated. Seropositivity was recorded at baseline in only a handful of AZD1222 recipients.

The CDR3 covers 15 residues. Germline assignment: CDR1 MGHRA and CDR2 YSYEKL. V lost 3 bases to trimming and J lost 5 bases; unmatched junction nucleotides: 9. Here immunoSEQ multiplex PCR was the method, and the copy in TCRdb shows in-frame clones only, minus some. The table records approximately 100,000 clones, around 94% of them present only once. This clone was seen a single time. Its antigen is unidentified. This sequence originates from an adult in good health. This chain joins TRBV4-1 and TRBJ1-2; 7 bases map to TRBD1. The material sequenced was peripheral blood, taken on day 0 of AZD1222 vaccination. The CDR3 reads CASSQGQTGSYGYTF. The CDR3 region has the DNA TGCGCCAGCAGCCAGGGACAGACAGGTTCATATGGCTACACCTTC.